This TCR beta chain was sequenced for a study of cytomegalovirus exposure and HLA in healthy donors. Clones were read by immunoSEQ multiplex PCR, and TCRdb kept only the in-frame ones, dropping some. The sample lists tens of thousands of clones; 85% to 95% were seen once. After removal of 9 bases from V and 5 bases from J, the junction contained 4 bases not matched to a gene. Germline V gene sequence: CDR1 SNHLY, CDR2 FYNNEI. The CDR3 has 13 residues. The clonotype originates from a woman younger than 30 in good health and CMV-seronegative. The rearrangement uses TRBV2 and TRBJ2-4, with TRBD1 matching over 10 bases. Input material: PBMCs. This CDR3 reads CASDRGRENIQYF. Written as DNA, the CDR3 is TGTGCCAGTGACAGGGGGCGCGAAAACATTCAGTACTTC. Drawing the rest from reference TRBV2 and TRBJ2-4, the complete variable domain is EPEVTQTPSHQVTQMGQEVILRCVPISNHLYFYWYRQILGQKVEFLVSFYNNEISEKSEIFDDQFSVERPDGSNFTLKIRSTKLEDSAMYFCASDRGRENIQYFGAGTRLSVL.